This is a list of T cell receptor beta chains from one sample in a study of T cell repertoires in cytomegalovirus infection. For these receptors, no antigen is known. TCRdb recomputed calls from the reads with MiXCR, one row per CDR3 protein. Among hundreds of thousands of distinct CDR3 sequences listed, around a third were seen once. The sample was cultured PBMCs, taken from culture after CMV antigen stimulation. The receptors were sampled from a human donor in good health (CMV status not recorded). Some clones in this sample may be carry-over from other donors' samples. CDR3s include the opening cysteine and the closing phenylalanine or tryptophan. The D gene is left open where the match is weak. Some rows have no size entry. The others give once, few or many, or a class for an expanded clone.

TRBV11-2	TRBJ2-5	.	many	CASSLAPRAPQYF	TGTGCCAGCAGCTTAGCACCCCGAGCCCCCCAGTACTTC
TRBV5-4	TRBJ1-3	.	few	CASSRVGELSGNTIYF	TGTGCCAGCAGCAGGGTCGGGGAGCTCTCTGGAAACACCATATATTTT
TRBV6-2/TRBV6-3	TRBJ1-1	.	.	CASSNPGRNTEAFF	TGTGCCAGCAGTAACCCGGGTCGAAACACTGAAGCTTTCTTT
TRBV10-3	TRBJ2-3	.	.	CAISGRADSTDTQYF	TGTGCCATCAGTGGTCGAGCGGATAGCACAGATACGCAGTATTTT
TRBV7-8	TRBJ2-5	.	many	CASSSPRGGFQETQYF	TGTGCCAGCAGCTCCCCTCGGGGCGGCTTTCAAGAGACCCAGTACTTC
TRBV20-1	TRBJ2-1	.	.	CSASGKSSYNEQFF	TGCAGTGCTAGTGGGAAGAGCTCCTACAATGAGCAGTTCTTC
TRBV11-3	TRBJ2-3	.	.	CASTPDFQVVDTQYF	TGTGCCAGCACCCCGGACTTCCAGGTAGTGGATACGCAGTATTTT
TRBV28	TRBJ1-2	.	.	CATGSGYGYTF	TGTGCCACCGGGTCGGGCTATGGCTACACCTTC
TRBV7-2	TRBJ2-3	TRBD2	many	CASSLSASGGAQDTQYF	TGTGCCAGCAGCTTATCGGCTAGCGGGGGGGCCCAAGATACGCAGTATTTT
TRBV12-3/TRBV12-4	TRBJ2-1	TRBD2	few	CASRRLAAYNEQFF	TGTGCCAGCAGGCGTCTAGCGGCCTACAATGAGCAGTTCTTC
TRBV5-6	TRBJ2-3	.	.	CASSLEGYPTDTQYF	TGTGCCAGCAGCTTGGAGGGGTACCCCACAGATACGCAGTATTTT
TRBV27	TRBJ2-7	TRBD1	.	CASSLKGQGAYEQYF	TGTGCCAGCAGTTTGAAGGGACAGGGGGCTTACGAGCAGTACTTC
TRBV6-6	TRBJ1-1	TRBD1	few	CASRNRQGLTEAFF	TGTGCCAGCAGAAATCGACAGGGGCTCACTGAAGCTTTCTTT
TRBV6-5	TRBJ2-5	.	.	CASSEQGTQYF	TGTGCCAGCAGTGAACAGGGAACCCAGTACTTC
TRBV14	TRBJ1-1	.	.	CASSQEVGTVTEAFF	TGTGCCAGCAGCCAAGAAGTAGGGACGGTCACTGAAGCTTTCTTT
TRBV13	TRBJ1-2	TRBD1	.	CASANTGDSSHYTF	TGTGCCAGCGCCAATACTGGGGACAGTTCACACTACACCTTC
TRBV7-2	TRBJ2-1	.	few	CASSSNTLHNEQFF	TGTGCCAGCAGCTCTAACACATTACACAATGAGCAGTTCTTC
TRBV7-8	TRBJ1-6	TRBD1	.	CASSRDRESPLHF	TGTGCCAGCAGCAGAGACAGGGAATCACCCCTCCACTTT
TRBV28	TRBJ2-1	.	few	CASSSRRNDRRGEQFF	TGTGCCAGCAGTTCGAGACGAAACGACAGACGAGGTGAGCAGTTCTTC
TRBV12-3/TRBV12-4	TRBJ2-5	.	few	CASTALDQGGETQYF	TGTGCCAGCACCGCGCTAGACCAGGGAGGAGAGACCCAGTACTTC
TRBV5-4	TRBJ2-1	TRBD2	many	CASSLKAGGYNEQFF	TGTGCCAGCAGCTTAAAAGCGGGAGGTTACAATGAGCAGTTCTTC
TRBV29-1	TRBJ1-1	.	.	CSVDSGFSEAFF	TGCAGCGTTGATTCGGGGTTTTCTGAAGCTTTCTTT
TRBV28	TRBJ2-5	.	.	CASSLGGGMETQYF	TGTGCCAGCAGTTTAGGAGGGGGAATGGAGACCCAGTACTTC
TRBV19	TRBJ2-2	.	few	CASSTDPLPNAGELFF	TGTGCCAGTAGTACGGACCCTCTTCCTAACGCCGGGGAGCTGTTTTTT
TRBV4-2	TRBJ2-5	TRBD1	.	CASSNTGGGETQYF	TGTGCCAGCAGCAACACAGGGGGCGGAGAGACCCAGTACTTC
TRBV20-1	TRBJ1-1	.	.	CSAREAGEAFF	TGCAGTGCTAGAGAGGCGGGTGAAGCTTTCTTT
TRBV20-1	TRBJ2-1	TRBD2	.	CSAKIGGGPYNEQFF	TGCAGTGCTAAAATTGGGGGAGGGCCGTACAATGAGCAGTTCTTC
TRBV6-8	TRBJ2-1	TRBD2	few	CASSWIPPIIAGGSNPYNEQFF	TGTGCCAGCAGTTGGATCCCACCAATCATAGCGGGAGGAAGCAATCCCTACAATGAGCAGTTCTTC